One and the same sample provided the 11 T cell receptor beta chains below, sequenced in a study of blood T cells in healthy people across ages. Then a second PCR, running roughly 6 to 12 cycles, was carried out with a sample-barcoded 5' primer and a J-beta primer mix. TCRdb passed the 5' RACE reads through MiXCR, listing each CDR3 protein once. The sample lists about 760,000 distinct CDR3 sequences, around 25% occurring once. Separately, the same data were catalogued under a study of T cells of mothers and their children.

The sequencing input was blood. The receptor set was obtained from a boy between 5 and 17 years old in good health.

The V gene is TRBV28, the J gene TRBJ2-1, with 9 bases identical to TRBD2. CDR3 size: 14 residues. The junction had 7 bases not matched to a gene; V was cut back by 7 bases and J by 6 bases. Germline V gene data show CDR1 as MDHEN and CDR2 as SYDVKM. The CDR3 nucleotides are TGTGCCAGCACCGGTAGCGGGAGTAGCAATGAGCAGTTCTTC. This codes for CASTGSGSSNEQFF.

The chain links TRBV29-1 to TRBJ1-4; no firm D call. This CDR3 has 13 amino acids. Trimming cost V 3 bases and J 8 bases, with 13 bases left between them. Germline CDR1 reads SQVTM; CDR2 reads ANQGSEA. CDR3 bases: TGCAGCGTTGACCAAGGGCGCGGGGAAAAACTGTTTTTT. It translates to CSVDQGRGEKLFF. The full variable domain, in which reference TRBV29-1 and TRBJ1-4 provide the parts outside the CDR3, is SAVISQKPSRDICQRGTSLTIQCQVDSQVTMMFWYRQQPGQSLTLIATANQGSEATYESGFVIDKFPISRPNLTFSTLTVSNMSPEDSSIYLCSVDQGRGEKLFFGSGTQLSVL.

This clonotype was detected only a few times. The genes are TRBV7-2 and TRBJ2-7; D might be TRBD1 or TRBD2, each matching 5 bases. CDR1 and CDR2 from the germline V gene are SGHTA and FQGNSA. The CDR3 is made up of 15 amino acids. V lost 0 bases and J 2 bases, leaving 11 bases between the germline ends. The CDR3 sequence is CASSLAGDRAYEQYF. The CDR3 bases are TGTGCCAGCAGCTTAGCGGGGGATAGGGCCTACGAGCAGTACTTC.

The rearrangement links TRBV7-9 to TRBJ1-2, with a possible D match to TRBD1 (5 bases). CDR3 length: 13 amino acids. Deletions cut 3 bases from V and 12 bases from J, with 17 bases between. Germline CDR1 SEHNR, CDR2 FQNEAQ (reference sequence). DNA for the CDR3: TGTGCCAGCAGCTTGTGGGGCCGGAGGAGGGACACCTTC. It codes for CASSLWGRRRDTF.

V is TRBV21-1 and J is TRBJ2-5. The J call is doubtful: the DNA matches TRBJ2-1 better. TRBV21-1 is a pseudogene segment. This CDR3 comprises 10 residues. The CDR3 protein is CASLYNEQFF. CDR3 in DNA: TGTGCCAGCCTTTACAATGAGCAGTTCTTC.

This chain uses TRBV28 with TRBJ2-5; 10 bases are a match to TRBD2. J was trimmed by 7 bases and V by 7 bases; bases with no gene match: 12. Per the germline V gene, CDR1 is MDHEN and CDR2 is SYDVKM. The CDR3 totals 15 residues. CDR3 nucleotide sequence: TGTGCCAGCACTGGGGGACTAGCGTCCTCCGGGACCCAGTACTTC. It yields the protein CASTGGLASSGTQYF.

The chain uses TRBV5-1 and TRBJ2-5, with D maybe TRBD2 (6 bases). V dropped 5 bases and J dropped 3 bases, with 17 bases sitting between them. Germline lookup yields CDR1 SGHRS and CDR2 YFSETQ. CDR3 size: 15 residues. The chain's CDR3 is CASSSLWGEKETQYF. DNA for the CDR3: TGCGCCAGCAGTTCGTTATGGGGGGAAAAAGAGACCCAGTACTTC.

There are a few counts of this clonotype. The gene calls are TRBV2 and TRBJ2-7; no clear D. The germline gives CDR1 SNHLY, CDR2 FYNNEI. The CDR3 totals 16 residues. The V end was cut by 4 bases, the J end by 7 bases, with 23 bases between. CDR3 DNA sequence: TGTGCCAGCAGTGGGATGTTGACGGGCTGGCCTCGGGAGCAGTACTTC. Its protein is CASSGMLTGWPREQYF.

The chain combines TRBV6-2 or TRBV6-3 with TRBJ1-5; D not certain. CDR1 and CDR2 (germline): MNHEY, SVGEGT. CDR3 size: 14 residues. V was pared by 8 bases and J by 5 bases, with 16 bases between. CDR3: CASLKNSDYQPQHF. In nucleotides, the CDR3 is TGTGCCAGCCTCAAGAACAGCGATTATCAGCCCCAGCATTTT.

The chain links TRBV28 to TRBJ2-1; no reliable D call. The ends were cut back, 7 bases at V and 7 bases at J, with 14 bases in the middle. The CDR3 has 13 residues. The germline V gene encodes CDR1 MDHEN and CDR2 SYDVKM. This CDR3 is CASTSGAPNEQFF. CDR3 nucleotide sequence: TGTGCCAGCACTTCGGGCGCCCCAAATGAGCAGTTCTTC.

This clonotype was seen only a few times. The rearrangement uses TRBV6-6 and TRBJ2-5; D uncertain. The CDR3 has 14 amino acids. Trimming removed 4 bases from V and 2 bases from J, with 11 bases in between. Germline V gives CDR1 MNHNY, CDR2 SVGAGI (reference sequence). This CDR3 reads CASSSVGEQETQYF. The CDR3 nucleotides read TGTGCCAGCAGTTCAGTCGGAGAACAAGAGACCCAGTACTTC.